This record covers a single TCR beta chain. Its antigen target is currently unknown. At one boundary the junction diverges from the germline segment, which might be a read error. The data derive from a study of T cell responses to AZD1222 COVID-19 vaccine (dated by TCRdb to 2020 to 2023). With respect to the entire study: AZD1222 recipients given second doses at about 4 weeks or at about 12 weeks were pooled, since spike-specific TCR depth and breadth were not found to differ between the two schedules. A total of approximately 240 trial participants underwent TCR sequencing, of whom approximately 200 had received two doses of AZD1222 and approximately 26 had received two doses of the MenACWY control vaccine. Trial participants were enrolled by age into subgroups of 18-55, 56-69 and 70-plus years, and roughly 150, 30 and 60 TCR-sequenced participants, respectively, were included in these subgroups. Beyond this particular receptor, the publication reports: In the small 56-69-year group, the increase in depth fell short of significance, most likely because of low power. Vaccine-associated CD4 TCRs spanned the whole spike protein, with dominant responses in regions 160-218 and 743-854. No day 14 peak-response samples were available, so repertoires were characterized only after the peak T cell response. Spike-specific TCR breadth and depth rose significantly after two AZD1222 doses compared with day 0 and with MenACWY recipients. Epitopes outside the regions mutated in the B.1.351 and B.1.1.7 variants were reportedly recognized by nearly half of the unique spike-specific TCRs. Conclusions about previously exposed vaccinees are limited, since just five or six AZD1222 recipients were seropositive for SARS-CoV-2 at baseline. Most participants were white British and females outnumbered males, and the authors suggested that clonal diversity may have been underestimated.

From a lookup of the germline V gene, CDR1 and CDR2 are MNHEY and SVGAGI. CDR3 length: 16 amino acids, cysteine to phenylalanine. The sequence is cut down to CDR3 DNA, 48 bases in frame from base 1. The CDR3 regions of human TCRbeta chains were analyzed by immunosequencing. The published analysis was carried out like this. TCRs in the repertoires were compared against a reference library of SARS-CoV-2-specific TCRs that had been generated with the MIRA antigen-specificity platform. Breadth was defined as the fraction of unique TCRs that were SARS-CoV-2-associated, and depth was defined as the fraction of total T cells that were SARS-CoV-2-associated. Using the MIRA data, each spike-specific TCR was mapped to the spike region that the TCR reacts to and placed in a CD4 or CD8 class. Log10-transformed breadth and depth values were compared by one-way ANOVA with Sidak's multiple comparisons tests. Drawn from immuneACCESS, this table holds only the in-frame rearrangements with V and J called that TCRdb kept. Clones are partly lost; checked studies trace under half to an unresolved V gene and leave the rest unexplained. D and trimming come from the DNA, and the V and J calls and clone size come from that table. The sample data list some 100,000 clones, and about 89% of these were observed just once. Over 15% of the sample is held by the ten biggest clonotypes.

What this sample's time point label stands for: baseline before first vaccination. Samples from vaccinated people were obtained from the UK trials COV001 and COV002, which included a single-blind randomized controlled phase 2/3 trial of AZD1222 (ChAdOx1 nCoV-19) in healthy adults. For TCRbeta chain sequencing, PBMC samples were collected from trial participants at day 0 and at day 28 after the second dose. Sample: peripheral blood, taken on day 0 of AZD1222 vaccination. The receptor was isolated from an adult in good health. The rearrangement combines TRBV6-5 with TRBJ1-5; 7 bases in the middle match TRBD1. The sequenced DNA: TGTGCCAGTAGTTCGTCCCAGGGGGGAAGCAATCAGCCCCAGCATTTT. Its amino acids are CASSSSQGGSNQPQHF.